The present T cell receptor beta chain was sequenced within a study of early T cells in non-severe SARS-CoV-2 infection. On the study more broadly: Sequencing targeted bulk RNA from unsorted whole blood, leaving chains unpaired.

Study conclusions and caveats: Database matching using VDJdb favored anti-spike CD8 responses, with private and CD4 specificities left missing.

Attachment of unique molecular identifiers to individual cDNA molecules was performed. TCRdb reprocessed the 5' RACE reads via MiXCR and lists one record per CDR3 protein. The table has tens of thousands of distinct CDR3 sequences, about 4.9% seen once. This clonotype has more than one count but fewer than ten. Its antigen is currently unknown. The CDR3 is 15 residues long. With 4 bases removed from V and 1 base from J, the gap between germline ends came to 11 bases. CDR1 is DFQATT, CDR2 SNEGSKA, per germline (reference sequence). Sequenced sample: whole blood. The V call is TRBV20-1, the J call TRBJ2-6; tentatively, D is TRBD1 (6 bases). The sequence derives from an adult who was a healthcare worker with PCR-confirmed SARS-CoV-2 infection or an uninfected control (not recorded which). The DNA for the CDR3 is TGCAGTGCTACCCTTGGACAGTCTGGGGCCAACGTCCTGACTTTC. This gives the protein CSATLGQSGANVLTF.